The text below deals with one T cell receptor (beta chain). This record belongs to a study of blood T cell repertoires in COVID-19. The wider study: T cells, B-cell-depleted T cells, or PBMCs provided the cDNA or gDNA that served as material.

There are 18 residues in the CDR3. Germline CDR1 SGDLS, CDR2 YYNGEE. V lost 0 bases and J lost 4; bases outside the gene matches: 12. Original data processing: Researchers report that nucleated cell counts were estimated from reference gene primer amplification. TCRdb's table, derived via immunoSEQ multiplex PCR, lists solely in-frame clones and lacks some. That table is the source of V, J and clone size, and D and trimming were worked out from the DNA. The table has about 230,000 clones, 85% to 90% seen once; the top ten hold about 9.9%. This sequence was found in a man aged 50-60 years with COVID-19, enrolled during active disease. Sequenced: peripheral blood. The rearrangement links TRBV9 to TRBJ2-2, with 7 nucleotides matching TRBD2. The CDR3 region has the DNA TGTGCCAGCAGCGTAGGGTCTAGCGGAGGGCGAGGCACCGGGGAGCTGTTTTTT. Its translation: CASSVGSSGGRGTGELFF.